This T cell receptor beta chain was sequenced for a study of cytomegalovirus exposure and HLA in healthy donors. Study observations and caveats: Later genetic work tied a missense DCLRE1C variant to beta-chain V and J trimming. Among the CMV-associated chains, three were confirmed in vitro as specific for CMV antigens. 15,000 to 20,000 TCR beta sequences were associated with HLA alleles at 0.05 false discovery rate in a later analysis.

The CDR3 sequence is 16 residues long. In germline, CDR1 is LGHNA, CDR2 YSLEER. This PCR relied on a set of 60 Vbeta primers and 13 Jbeta primers. Generated by immunoSEQ multiplex PCR, the TCRdb table keeps only in-frame clones and is missing some. The sample holds roughly 110,000 clones; approximately 76% are singletons and the top ten take approximately 2.4%. With regard to this clone: Its antigen is still unknown.

Sequencing used PBMCs. This chain uses TRBV4-3 with TRBJ2-5; 9 nucleotides agree with TRBD1. Gene TRBJ2-7 matches the end of the DNA better, so the J call may be wrong. This receptor was obtained from a man aged 18 to 30 in good health and CMV-seronegative. The CDR3 spells CASSQDPGQGGYEQYF. CDR3 coding DNA: TGCGCCAGCAGCCAAGACCCGGGACAGGGAGGCTACGAGCAGTACTTC.